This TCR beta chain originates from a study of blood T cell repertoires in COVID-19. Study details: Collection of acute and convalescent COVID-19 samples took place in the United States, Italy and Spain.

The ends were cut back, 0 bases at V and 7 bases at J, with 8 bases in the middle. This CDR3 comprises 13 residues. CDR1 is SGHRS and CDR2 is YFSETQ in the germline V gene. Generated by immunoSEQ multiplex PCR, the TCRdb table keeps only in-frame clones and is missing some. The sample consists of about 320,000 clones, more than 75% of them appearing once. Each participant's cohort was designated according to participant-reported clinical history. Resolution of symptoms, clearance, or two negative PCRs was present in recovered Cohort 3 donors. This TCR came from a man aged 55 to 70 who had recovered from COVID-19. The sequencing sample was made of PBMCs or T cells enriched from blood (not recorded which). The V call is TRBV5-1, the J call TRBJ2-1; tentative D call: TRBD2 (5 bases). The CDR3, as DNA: TGCGCCAGCAGCTTGGGTGGGAGTAATGAGCAGTTCTTC. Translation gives CASSLGGSNEQFF.